The next 11 T cell receptor beta chains were all read from a single sample in a study of early T cells in non-severe SARS-CoV-2 infection. In TCRdb, the 5' RACE reads were re-called with MiXCR into one record per CDR3 protein. The sample includes tens of thousands of distinct CDR3 sequences, approximately 4.6% of them seen just once. Sequencing was done on a sample of whole blood. The source of these receptors is an adult who was a healthcare worker with PCR-confirmed SARS-CoV-2 infection or an uninfected control (not recorded which).

This clonotype showed up many times. The genes are TRBV6-5 and TRBJ2-7; D is possibly TRBD1 (6 bases). V lost 5 bases and J 0 bases, leaving 14 bases between the germline ends. The length of the CDR3 is 15 residues. Germline CDR1 MNHEY, CDR2 SVGAGI. DNA for the CDR3: TGTGCCAGCAGTCAAACAGGGATTCGCTCCTACGAGCAGTACTTC. Amino acid sequence: CASSQTGIRSYEQYF.

The sample holds many counts of this clonotype. The chain links TRBV19 to TRBJ2-3; D uncertain. This CDR3 contains 14 residues. Germline CDR1 is LNHDA and CDR2 is SQIVND (reference sequence). V was cut by 1 base and J by 3 bases, with 8 bases left in between. CDR3 DNA: TGTGCCAGTAGTATAGCCCCTCCTACAGATACGCAGTATTTT. Protein: CASSIAPPTDTQYF.

This clonotype has more than one count but fewer than ten. V gene TRBV12-3 or TRBV12-4 combines with J gene TRBJ2-2; weak D call: TRBD1 (5 bases). V was cut by 6 bases and J by 5 bases, with 19 bases left in between. The CDR3 spans 16 residues. CDR3 DNA sequence: TGTGCCAGCAGCCCGGACACCTCCTTGGAAACCGGGGAGCTGTTTTTT. It is translated as CASSPDTSLETGELFF.

This clonotype appeared a few times. A read error may be the cause here, since a much bigger clone is one base away. The V and J genes are TRBV2 and TRBJ2-7, with 7 bases lining up with TRBD1. The germline V gene encodes CDR1 SNHLY and CDR2 FYNNEI. The CDR3 contains 11 residues. CDR3 region: CVSRDSYEQYF. The CDR3 DNA sequence: TGTGTCAGCAGGGACAGCTACGAGCAGTACTTC. The whole variable domain, remainder taken from reference TRBV2 and TRBJ2-7, is EPEVTQTPSHQVTQMGQEVILRCVPISNHLYFYWYRQILGQKVEFLVSFYNNEISEKSEIFDDQFSVERPDGSNFTLKIRSTKLEDSAMYFCVSRDSYEQYFGPGTRLTVT.

The chain joins TRBV4-2 to TRBJ2-5; 7 bases map to TRBD2. V was pared by 0 bases and J by 14 bases, with 12 bases of the junction left unmatched. This CDR3 has 14 amino acids. Germline-derived CDR1 and CDR2 are LGHNA and YNFKEQ. CDR3 sequence: CASSQDLGSGASYF. CDR3 bases: TGTGCCAGCAGCCAAGATCTGGGCAGCGGGGCGTCATACTTC.

At least ten counts were recorded for this clonotype. The chain recombines TRBV20-1 with TRBJ2-2, with TRBD2 as a possible D gene (5 bases). V dropped 0 bases and J dropped 1 base, with 21 bases sitting between them. This CDR3 has 19 residues. The V gene's germline CDR1 is DFQATT and CDR2 SNEGSKA (reference sequence). For the CDR3, the DNA is TGCAGTGCTAGAGAGCCGTTGCGAGAGGGCTCGTTGAACACCGGGGAGCTGTTTTTT. Its protein product is CSAREPLREGSLNTGELFF.

This clonotype was picked up many times. The rearrangement joins TRBV6-6 to TRBJ2-7; 7 bases match TRBD2. The V gene end was trimmed by 8 bases and the J gene end by 6 bases; junction bases not matched to a gene: 4. CDR1 is MNHNY, CDR2 SVGAGI, per germline (reference sequence). The length of the CDR3 is 11 residues. The CDR3 DNA sequence: TGTGCCAGCGGTCCGGGGGGCGAGCAGTACTTC. The encoded protein is CASGPGGEQYF.

This clonotype was recorded many times. This sequence joins TRBV7-8 and TRBJ2-7; perhaps TRBD1 as D (6 bases). The V end lost 6 bases, the J end lost 1 base, and 16 bases lay between the germline ends. CDR3 size: 15 residues. The germline V gene has CDR1 SGHVS and CDR2 FQNEAQ. The chain's CDR3 is CASSELTGLSYEQYF. The CDR3 DNA follows: TGTGCCAGCAGTGAACTGACAGGACTGTCCTACGAGCAGTACTTC.

This clonotype has at least ten counts. CDR3 amino acids: CSARVGLAGVETQYF. Here the CDR3 DNA reads TGCAGTGCTAGAGTTGGACTAGCGGGCGTGGAGACCCAGTACTTC. The chain carries TRBV20-1 and TRBJ2-5, with TRBD2 identical over 11 bases. Per the germline V gene, CDR1 is DFQATT and CDR2 is SNEGSKA (reference sequence). The CDR3 length is 15 residues. J gave up 5 bases and V 1 base, and 6 bases lay outside the gene matches.

The table lists this clonotype with many counts. V and J are TRBV5-1 and TRBJ2-5, with a possible D match to TRBD2 (5 bases). Germline CDR1 SGHRS, CDR2 YFSETQ. Trimming removed 7 bases from V and 5 bases from J, with 12 bases in between. This CDR3 has 12 amino acids. The CDR3 sequence is CASRESGETQYF. DNA for the CDR3: TGCGCCAGCCGCGAGTCGGGGGAGACCCAGTACTTC.

The DNA of the CDR3 is TGTGCCAGCAGCCCTAAGGACAGGTACGAGCAGTACTTC. Translated: CASSPKDRYEQYF. V is TRBV9 and J is TRBJ2-7; 7 positions match TRBD1. This CDR3 has 13 residues. CDR1 is SGDLS, CDR2 YYNGEE, per germline. The junction had 5 bases not matched to a gene; V was cut back by 4 bases and J by 4 bases.